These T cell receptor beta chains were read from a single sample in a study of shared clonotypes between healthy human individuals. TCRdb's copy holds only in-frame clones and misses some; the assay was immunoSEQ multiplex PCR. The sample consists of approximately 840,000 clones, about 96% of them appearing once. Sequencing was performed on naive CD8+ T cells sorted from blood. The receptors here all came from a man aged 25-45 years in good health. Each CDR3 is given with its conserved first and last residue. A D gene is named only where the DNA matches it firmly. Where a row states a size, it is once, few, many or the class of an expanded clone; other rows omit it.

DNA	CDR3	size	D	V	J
TGTGCCAGTAGTCCCTCGCTTGAACTACGCGAGCAGTACTTC	CASSPSLELREQYF	-	-	TRBV19	TRBJ2-7
TGTGCCAGCAGCTCCTGGACTAGCGGGAGCTACGAGCAGTACTTC	CASSSWTSGSYEQYF	-	TRBD2	TRBV11-2	TRBJ2-7
TGTGCCAGCAGGACCGAAGGGCGCGGCGGCAGAGACAATGAGCAGTTCTTC	CASRTEGRGGRDNEQFF	-	-	TRBV28	TRBJ2-1
TGTGCCAGCAGCCAAGAAACTTATCGCGAGCAGTACTTC	CASSQETYREQYF	-	-	TRBV4-2	TRBJ2-7
TGTGCCAGCAGCTTAGTGGCGGGCTACCCCACGGCCTACAATGAGCAGTTCTTC	CASSLVAGYPTAYNEQFF	-	-	TRBV7-2	TRBJ2-1
TGTGCCAGCAGTTTACTCCCGGGACTAGCGAGCAATGAGCAGTTCTTC	CASSLLPGLASNEQFF	-	TRBD2	TRBV27	TRBJ2-1
TGTGCCAGCAGCAGTAGGACAGCCTACGAGCAGTACTTC	CASSSRTAYEQYF	-	-	TRBV11-2	TRBJ2-7
TGTGCCAGCAGCCCCCCCCTTGTCGGACCCACAGATACGCAGTATTTT	CASSPPLVGPTDTQYF	-	-	TRBV7-9	TRBJ2-3
TGTGCCAGCAGTCAACAGAACACCGGGGAGCTGTTTTTT	CASSQQNTGELFF	-	-	TRBV27	TRBJ2-2
TGTGCCAGCAGTTCGACACTCCGGCTACAAAGTCGGGCCAACGTCCTGACTTTC	CASSSTLRLQSRANVLTF	-	-	TRBV27	TRBJ2-6
TGTGCCAGCAGCTTATGGGAAAAACTGTTTTTT	CASSLWEKLFF	-	-	TRBV11-2	TRBJ1-4
TGCGCCAGCAGCCAAGATACTAACCGGCTGATTGGGGCCAACGTCCTGACTTTC	CASSQDTNRLIGANVLTF	-	-	TRBV4-3	TRBJ2-6
TGCGCCAGCAGCTTGGGGCAGGACTACGAGCAGTACTTC	CASSLGQDYEQYF	-	-	TRBV5-1	TRBJ2-7
TGTGCCAGCAGCTTTCCCGTTAGCGGGAGCATCAGCACCGGGGAGCTGTTTTTT	CASSFPVSGSISTGELFF	-	TRBD2	TRBV11-2	TRBJ2-2
TGTGCCAGCAGCTTCGAACAGGGAGTCACAGATACGCAGTATTTT	CASSFEQGVTDTQYF	once	-	TRBV7-9	TRBJ2-3
TGTGCCACCAGCAGAGATCGAAGGGGGGTCAATGGCTACACCTTC	CATSRDRRGVNGYTF	-	-	TRBV15	TRBJ1-2
TGTGCCAGCAGTTTATCGAGATTGCTCTCTTACAATGAGCAGTTCTTC	CASSLSRLLSYNEQFF	-	-	TRBV27	TRBJ2-1
TGTGCCAGCAGCCCCTGGGACACAGCTAACTATGGCTACACCTTC	CASSPWDTANYGYTF	-	-	TRBV7-2	TRBJ1-2
TGTGCCAGCAGCGGGTGGGGGAGGAGTGAGACCCAGTACTTC	CASSGWGRSETQYF	-	-	TRBV2	TRBJ2-5
TGTGCCAGCAGTGGTTGGGTGACAGGGGAACAGGAGCAGTACTTC	CASSGWVTGEQEQYF	-	TRBD1	TRBV2	TRBJ2-7
TGTGCCAGCAGCTTCCGGGACAGGGGAATAGATGAGCAGTTCTTC	CASSFRDRGIDEQFF	once	TRBD1	TRBV7-2	TRBJ2-1
TGCGCCAGCAGCCAAGATAGAGGGACAGAGGCGAAAAAACTGTTTTTT	CASSQDRGTEAKKLFF	-	TRBD1	TRBV4-1	TRBJ1-4
TGCGCCAGCAGCGAACGACAGGGGATGAACACTGAAGCTTTCTTT	CASSERQGMNTEAFF	once	TRBD1	TRBV5-1	TRBJ1-1
TGCGCCAGCAGCTCTTTACGGGTAAAGAACACTGAAGCTTTCTTT	CASSSLRVKNTEAFF	-	-	TRBV10-2	TRBJ1-1
TGTGCCAGCTTACGGGACACTAACTACAATGAGCAGTTCTTC	CASLRDTNYNEQFF	-	-	TRBV6-1	TRBJ2-1
TGTGCCAGCTTCAATCGGGAGTCGGCAGATACGCAGTATTTT	CASFNRESADTQYF	-	-	TRBV7-8	TRBJ2-3
TGTGCCAGCAGCCAAGAAGGTAGCGGGGACACCGGGGAGCTGTTTTTT	CASSQEGSGDTGELFF	-	TRBD2	TRBV4-2	TRBJ2-2
TGTGCCAGCAGTTACTCGAATAGCGGGGGGTACGAGCAGTACTTC	CASSYSNSGGYEQYF	-	TRBD2	TRBV6-5	TRBJ2-7
TGTGCCAGCAGTTTCTTGGGTCGAGATACGCAGTATTTT	CASSFLGRDTQYF	-	-	TRBV28	TRBJ2-3
TGTGCCAGCAGCGAAAGACTAGGTACAACAGATACGCAGTATTTT	CASSERLGTTDTQYF	-	-	TRBV7-3	TRBJ2-3
TGCGCCAGCAGCCAAGATGGGAAGCTTAGCGAGCAGTACTTC	CASSQDGKLSEQYF	-	-	TRBV4-3	TRBJ2-7
TGTGCCTGGAGTGAATGGGCTAGCGGGAGGGCTGTTGAGCAGTTCTTC	CAWSEWASGRAVEQFF	-	TRBD2	TRBV30	TRBJ2-1
TGTGCCAGCAGCGTAGGACGGGGACTCACCACAGATACGCAGTATTTT	CASSVGRGLTTDTQYF	-	-	TRBV9	TRBJ2-3
TGCGCCAGCAGCCGCGGGGGGAGCTCCTACAATGAGCAGTTCTTC	CASSRGGSSYNEQFF	-	TRBD2	TRBV5-1	TRBJ2-1
TGTGCCAGCAGTTACTCATGGGGGGGCTCCGAGCAGTACTTC	CASSYSWGGSEQYF	-	-	TRBV6-5	TRBJ2-7
TGTGCCATTACAACAGGGGGCGGGCAGCCCCAGCATTTT	CAITTGGGQPQHF	-	TRBD1	TRBV28	TRBJ1-5
TGCGCCAGCAGTGACGGTTACGGGAGGGCAACCTACGAGCAGTACTTC	CASSDGYGRATYEQYF	once	TRBD2	TRBV10-2	TRBJ2-7
TGTGCCAGCAGCTTAGCGGTCAAAACGAACACCGGGGAGCTGTTTTTT	CASSLAVKTNTGELFF	-	-	TRBV7-2	TRBJ2-2
TGTGCCAGCAGGGGGAAGTGGGCAGTGAACACTGAAGCTTTCTTT	CASRGKWAVNTEAFF	-	-	TRBV27	TRBJ1-1
TGCAGTGCTAGTGGGAGTGAGCAGTTCTTC	CSASGSEQFF	once	-	TRBV20-1	TRBJ2-1
TGTGCCAGCAGCTTGTGGGGTGACAGGGAACTGTTTTTT	CASSLWGDRELFF	-	TRBD1	TRBV5-4	TRBJ1-4
TGCGCCAGCAGCCCGCACAGAGTTGAGTCAACTAATGAAAAACTGTTTTTT	CASSPHRVESTNEKLFF	-	-	TRBV4-3	TRBJ1-4
TGTGCCAGCAGCGGACGGGATGGAGATAATGAAAAACTGTTTTTT	CASSGRDGDNEKLFF	-	-	TRBV9	TRBJ1-4
TGTGCCAGCACCCTTAGGGGGACAGCGATCTACGAGCAGTACTTC	CASTLRGTAIYEQYF	-	TRBD1	TRBV28	TRBJ2-7
TGCGCCAGCAGCTTGTCCGCTTTTTTAGCGGGATCGGGTAGAAATGAGCAGTTCTTC	CASSLSAFLAGSGRNEQFF	-	TRBD2	TRBV5-1	TRBJ2-1
TGTGCCAGCTCACGTGGGGGGTACTTGAACACTGAAGCTTTCTTT	CASSRGGYLNTEAFF	-	-	TRBV2	TRBJ1-1
TGCGCCAGCAGCTTCAGACTAGCGGGAGAGATCGAGCAGTACTTC	CASSFRLAGEIEQYF	-	TRBD2	TRBV4-1	TRBJ2-7
TGTGCCAGCAGCGCCACCGGGACAGGGAGTACTGAAGCTTTCTTT	CASSATGTGSTEAFF	-	TRBD1	TRBV5-6	TRBJ1-1
TGTGCCAGCACCCTCATCCCCGGGGGACAGGGGTACAATGAGCAGTTCTTC	CASTLIPGGQGYNEQFF	once	TRBD1	TRBV28	TRBJ2-1
TGTGCCAGCAGCTTGGGACAGGGTATCTACGAGCAGTACTTC	CASSLGQGIYEQYF	once	TRBD1	TRBV7-6	TRBJ2-7
TGCAGCGTGACAGATGCCCCGAACACCGGGGAGCTGTTTTTT	CSVTDAPNTGELFF	-	-	TRBV29-1	TRBJ2-2
TGTGCCAGTTCCGAGACTAGCGGGTATTACGAGCAGTACTTC	CASSETSGYYEQYF	few	TRBD2	TRBV7-2	TRBJ2-7